The rows below give T cell receptor beta chains drawn from one sample of a study of T cell repertoires in cytomegalovirus infection. Which antigens these TCRs recognize remains unknown. TCRdb independently ran MiXCR on the reads; one entry per CDR3 protein. Of some 500,000 distinct CDR3 sequences detected, 30% to 35% appear once; the ten largest clones hold 17%. Sequencing used cultured PBMCs, obtained from culture after CMV antigen stimulation. These receptors originate from a human donor in good health (CMV status not recorded). Some clones in this sample may be carry-over from other donors' samples. CDR3s include the opening cysteine and the closing phenylalanine or tryptophan. A D gene is named only where the DNA matches it firmly. The size of a clone is reported for some rows only, either as once, few or many, or as a class for expanded clones.

abundance: -
v_gene: TRBV7-2
j_gene: TRBJ1-1
d_gene: -
CDR3aa: CASSRRMGGGLYTEAFF
CDR3nt: TGTGCCAGCAGCCGGAGAATGGGGGGGGGGTTGTACACTGAAGCTTTCTTT

abundance: -
v_gene: TRBV7-9
j_gene: TRBJ2-3
d_gene: TRBD2
CDR3aa: CASSLVPAGARDTQYF
CDR3nt: TGTGCCAGCAGCTTAGTTCCCGCGGGAGCAAGAGATACGCAGTATTTT

abundance: -
v_gene: TRBV18
j_gene: TRBJ2-1
d_gene: -
CDR3aa: CASSPGVATNYNEQFF
CDR3nt: TGTGCCAGCTCACCAGGGGTAGCGACGAACTACAATGAGCAGTTCTTC

abundance: -
v_gene: TRBV18
j_gene: TRBJ2-7
d_gene: TRBD1
CDR3aa: CASSPRGQISYEQYF
CDR3nt: TGTGCCAGCTCACCGAGGGGACAGATCTCCTACGAGCAGTACTTC

abundance: -
v_gene: TRBV28
j_gene: TRBJ2-2
d_gene: -
CDR3aa: CASQTKNTGELFF
CDR3nt: TGTGCCAGCCAAACTAAGAACACCGGGGAGCTGTTTTTT

abundance: -
v_gene: TRBV5-1
j_gene: TRBJ2-3
d_gene: TRBD2
CDR3aa: CASSLGLAEGTDTQYF
CDR3nt: TGCGCCAGCAGCTTGGGTCTAGCGGAGGGCACAGATACGCAGTATTTT

abundance: -
v_gene: TRBV5-1
j_gene: TRBJ2-1
d_gene: TRBD2
CDR3aa: CASSLSGTSDYNEQFF
CDR3nt: TGCGCCAGCAGCTTGTCCGGGACTAGCGACTACAATGAGCAGTTCTTC

abundance: few
v_gene: TRBV7-2
j_gene: TRBJ2-5
d_gene: -
CDR3aa: CASSHPQPGQETQYF
CDR3nt: TGTGCCAGCAGCCACCCACAGCCGGGGCAAGAGACCCAGTACTTC

abundance: once
v_gene: TRBV19
j_gene: TRBJ2-6
d_gene: -
CDR3aa: CTSSYTDGANVLTF
CDR3nt: TGTACCAGTAGTTACACGGATGGGGCCAACGTCCTGACTTTC

abundance: -
v_gene: TRBV7-2
j_gene: TRBJ2-3
d_gene: -
CDR3aa: CASSTRAGDTQYF
CDR3nt: TGTGCCAGCAGCACCCGGGCGGGGGATACGCAGTATTTT

abundance: -
v_gene: TRBV6-1
j_gene: TRBJ2-7
d_gene: TRBD2
CDR3aa: CASSSAGGPTEQYF
CDR3nt: TGTGCCAGCAGTTCAGCGGGAGGGCCGACCGAGCAGTACTTC

abundance: -
v_gene: TRBV7-2
j_gene: TRBJ1-1
d_gene: -
CDR3aa: CASSRATGPPNTEAFF
CDR3nt: TGTGCCAGCAGCCGAGCCACAGGTCCCCCGAACACTGAAGCTTTCTTT

abundance: few
v_gene: TRBV6-1
j_gene: TRBJ1-1
d_gene: -
CDR3aa: CASRGRNMNTEAFF
CDR3nt: TGTGCCAGCAGGGGCCGGAACATGAACACTGAAGCTTTCTTT

abundance: few
v_gene: TRBV7-3
j_gene: TRBJ2-6
d_gene: -
CDR3aa: CASSLTGTLSGANVLTF
CDR3nt: TGTGCCAGCAGCTTAACAGGGACACTGTCTGGGGCCAACGTCCTGACTTTC

abundance: many
v_gene: TRBV7-2
j_gene: TRBJ2-7
d_gene: -
CDR3aa: CASSSQGEGVYEQYF
CDR3nt: TGTGCCAGCAGCTCTCAAGGGGAGGGGGTCTACGAGCAGTACTTC

abundance: -
v_gene: TRBV7-2
j_gene: TRBJ2-7
d_gene: TRBD2
CDR3aa: CASRTSGGSYEQYF
CDR3nt: TGTGCCAGCAGGACTAGCGGGGGGTCCTACGAGCAGTACTTC

abundance: few
v_gene: TRBV19
j_gene: TRBJ1-5
d_gene: -
CDR3aa: CASSIEGTPGQPQHF
CDR3nt: TGTGCCAGTAGTATAGAGGGGACACCCGGACAGCCCCAGCATTTT

abundance: -
v_gene: TRBV5-4
j_gene: TRBJ2-3
d_gene: TRBD2
CDR3aa: CATGRSFGTQYF
CDR3nt: TGTGCCACCGGGAGGTCGTTTGGTACGCAGTATTTT

abundance: medium-sized
v_gene: TRBV7-6
j_gene: TRBJ2-5
d_gene: -
CDR3aa: CASSQLLGRGKETQYF
CDR3nt: TGTGCCAGCAGCCAACTGCTTGGACGGGGGAAAGAGACCCAGTACTTC

abundance: few
v_gene: TRBV12-3/TRBV12-4
j_gene: TRBJ2-1
d_gene: TRBD2
CDR3aa: CASSPSILAGVSEQFF
CDR3nt: TGTGCCAGCAGCCCCTCTATACTAGCGGGAGTTAGTGAGCAGTTCTTC

abundance: few
v_gene: TRBV2
j_gene: TRBJ2-7
d_gene: -
CDR3aa: CASSEALARGEQYF
CDR3nt: TGTGCCAGCAGTGAAGCGCTTGCGAGAGGCGAGCAGTACTTC

abundance: -
v_gene: TRBV20-1
j_gene: TRBJ2-4
d_gene: -
CDR3aa: CSARGPDFKNIQYF
CDR3nt: TGCAGTGCTAGAGGGCCGGACTTCAAAAACATTCAGTACTTC

abundance: -
v_gene: TRBV2
j_gene: TRBJ1-5
d_gene: -
CDR3aa: CASSEGLQPQHF
CDR3nt: TGTGCCAGCAGTGAAGGGTTACAGCCCCAGCATTTT

abundance: -
v_gene: TRBV12-3/TRBV12-4
j_gene: TRBJ2-1
d_gene: TRBD2
CDR3aa: CASSKIMASGYYNEQFF
CDR3nt: TGTGCCAGCAGCAAGATAATGGCTAGCGGGTACTACAATGAGCAGTTCTTC

abundance: -
v_gene: TRBV12-3/TRBV12-4
j_gene: TRBJ2-5
d_gene: -
CDR3aa: CASSLQEFQETQYF
CDR3nt: TGTGCCAGCAGTTTACAGGAGTTCCAAGAGACCCAGTACTTC

abundance: few
v_gene: TRBV7-9
j_gene: TRBJ2-7
d_gene: -
CDR3aa: CASSLALRDYEQYF
CDR3nt: TGTGCCAGCAGCCTTGCCCTGAGAGACTACGAGCAGTACTTC

abundance: -
v_gene: TRBV4-1
j_gene: TRBJ2-7
d_gene: TRBD2
CDR3aa: CASSQDQSSGAYEQYF
CDR3nt: TGCGCCAGCAGCCAAGATCAGTCTAGCGGTGCCTACGAGCAGTACTTC

abundance: few
v_gene: TRBV20-1
j_gene: TRBJ2-3
d_gene: TRBD2
CDR3aa: CSARLAGVSDTQYF
CDR3nt: TGCAGTGCGAGACTAGCGGGAGTATCGGATACGCAGTATTTT

abundance: -
v_gene: TRBV27
j_gene: TRBJ2-1
d_gene: TRBD2
CDR3aa: CASRPGRAARRMNEQFF
CDR3nt: TGTGCCAGCAGACCCGGGAGGGCCGCTAGAAGAATGAATGAGCAGTTCTTC

abundance: many
v_gene: TRBV7-2
j_gene: TRBJ1-2
d_gene: -
CDR3aa: CASSLAGRPSRGYGYTF
CDR3nt: TGTGCCAGCAGCTTAGCGGGCAGGCCGTCTCGGGGCTATGGCTACACCTTC

abundance: few
v_gene: TRBV6-1
j_gene: TRBJ1-1
d_gene: -
CDR3aa: CASTRDTNTEAFF
CDR3nt: TGTGCCAGCACCCGGGACACGAACACTGAAGCTTTCTTT

abundance: few
v_gene: TRBV6-5
j_gene: TRBJ2-5
d_gene: TRBD2
CDR3aa: CASSPSGRPETQYF
CDR3nt: TGTGCCAGCAGTCCCAGCGGGAGGCCAGAGACCCAGTACTTC

abundance: few
v_gene: TRBV6-5
j_gene: TRBJ2-2
d_gene: TRBD2
CDR3aa: CASSYLTSGSRDGELFF
CDR3nt: TGTGCCAGCAGTTACCTGACTAGCGGGAGCCGGGACGGGGAGCTGTTTTTT

abundance: few
v_gene: TRBV12-3/TRBV12-4
j_gene: TRBJ1-5
d_gene: -
CDR3aa: CASSPRYGGQPQHF
CDR3nt: TGTGCCAGCAGCCCCCGGTACGGAGGGCAGCCCCAGCATTTT

abundance: once
v_gene: TRBV6-1
j_gene: TRBJ2-1
d_gene: -
CDR3aa: CASIGSSLNEQFF
CDR3nt: TGTGCCAGCATAGGTTCTTCCCTCAATGAGCAGTTCTTC

abundance: -
v_gene: TRBV6-2/TRBV6-3
j_gene: TRBJ2-1
d_gene: TRBD2
CDR3aa: CASRVAGATYNEQFF
CDR3nt: TGTGCCAGCAGAGTAGCGGGAGCCACCTACAATGAGCAGTTCTTC

abundance: many
v_gene: TRBV7-6
j_gene: TRBJ1-1
d_gene: -
CDR3aa: CASSLAPPGVNTEAFF
CDR3nt: TGTGCCAGCAGCTTAGCCCCCCCAGGGGTGAACACTGAAGCTTTCTTT

abundance: -
v_gene: TRBV7-6
j_gene: TRBJ2-5
d_gene: TRBD2
CDR3aa: CASSLAGGGTTQYF
CDR3nt: TGTGCCAGCAGCTTAGCCGGCGGGGGGACGACCCAGTACTTC